This entry lists 18 T cell receptor beta chains sequenced from one sample in a study of cytomegalovirus exposure and HLA in healthy donors. Primers included in the PCR were 60 Vbeta and 13 Jbeta primers. Measured with immunoSEQ multiplex PCR; TCRdb has only the in-frame clones, and not every one. The sample contains about 110,000 clones, roughly 70% of which appear only once. Sequenced material: PBMCs. The origin of the receptors is a man between 18 and 35 years old in good health and CMV-seropositive.

CDR3 region: CASSLSATGYMNTEAFF. The CDR3 DNA sequence: TGTGCCAGCAGCTTAAGTGCTACGGGGTACATGAACACTGAAGCTTTCTTT. This chain joins TRBV7-3 and TRBJ1-1; no clear D. Germline V gene data show CDR1 as SGHTA and CDR2 as FQGTGA. The CDR3 spans 17 residues. Trimming removed 1 base from V and 0 bases from J, with 15 bases in between.

The gene calls are TRBV6-5 and TRBJ1-4, with a possible D match to TRBD1 (6 bases). The length of the CDR3 is 15 residues. V was clipped by 6 bases and J by 6 bases, with 17 bases between them. Looked up from germline, CDR1 is MNHEY and CDR2 is SVGAGI. Here the CDR3 DNA reads TGTGCCAGCAGCAGGGGACCGTCAGCTGATGAAAAACTGTTTTTT. Protein product: CASSRGPSADEKLFF.

The chain carries TRBV19 and TRBJ2-4; no firm D call. The CDR3 extends over 17 amino acids. The germline V gene encodes CDR1 LNHDA and CDR2 SQIVND (reference sequence). V lost 0 bases, J lost 0 bases, and 12 bases lay in between. CDR3 nucleotides: TGTGCCAGTAGTATAGATGGTCGCGGTCTAGCCAAAAACATTCAGTACTTC. Protein sequence: CASSIDGRGLAKNIQYF. The full variable domain, rest sourced from reference TRBV19 and TRBJ2-4, is DGGITQSPKYLFRKEGQNVTLSCEQNLNHDAMYWYRQDPGQGLRLIYYSQIVNDFQKGDIAEGYSVSREKKESFPLTVTSAQKNPTAFYLCASSIDGRGLAKNIQYFGAGTRLSVL.

V and J are TRBV28 and TRBJ1-5, with 10 nucleotides matching TRBD1. This CDR3 is built from 15 residues. CDR1 MDHEN and CDR2 SYDVKM come from the germline V gene. The J segment lost 3 bases and the V segment lost 6 bases, leaving 5 bases of the junction unmatched. CDR3: CASSGQGGYNQPQHF. CDR3 nucleotide sequence: TGTGCCAGCAGCGGACAGGGGGGGTACAATCAGCCCCAGCATTTT.

This clone has a handful of counts. This chain uses TRBV11-2 with TRBJ2-2; D uncertain. The CDR3 totals 15 residues. Germline assignment: CDR1 SGHAT and CDR2 FQNNGV. V was shortened by 2 bases and J by 5 bases, with 12 bases between the two germline ends. The CDR3 nucleotides are TGTGCCAGCAGCTTACAAGAGGCCGGTACCGGGGAGCTGTTTTTT. This gives the protein CASSLQEAGTGELFF.

The rearrangement uses TRBV5-5 and TRBJ1-5; no clear D. V was pared by 3 bases and J by 5 bases, with 18 bases between. The CDR3 has 16 amino acids. CDR1 SGHKS and CDR2 YYEKEE come from the germline V gene (reference sequence). The CDR3 coding sequence is TGTGCCAGCAGCTCAGTGGAAGGGATGCGGGATCAGCCCCAGCATTTT. Translation gives CASSSVEGMRDQPQHF.

This clone was found once. This sequence joins TRBV28 and TRBJ2-7, with D hard to call. The CDR3 extends over 14 amino acids. Germline V gene sequence: CDR1 MDHEN, CDR2 SYDVKM. V lost 0 bases to trimming and J lost 0 bases, with 6 bases between them. Here the CDR3 reads CASSLWTNSYEQYF. The CDR3 bases are TGTGCCAGCAGTTTATGGACAAACTCCTACGAGCAGTACTTC.

The rearrangement joins TRBV6-1 to TRBJ1-1; the match to TRBD1 covers 8 bases. This CDR3 spans 18 amino acids. Looked up from germline, CDR1 is MNHNS and CDR2 is SASEGT. V shed 0 bases, J shed 2 bases, and the junction held 11 bases outside the gene matches. The CDR3 loop is CASSEASRTGIFNTEAFF. In DNA, the CDR3 is TGTGCCAGCAGTGAAGCATCGAGGACAGGGATTTTCAACACTGAAGCTTTCTTT.

The rearrangement joins TRBV2 to TRBJ1-2, with D unclear. This CDR3 contains 13 residues. Germline CDR1 and CDR2: SNHLY and FYNNEI. Trimming removed 2 bases from V and 7 bases from J, with 11 bases in between. In DNA, the CDR3 is TGTGCCAGCAGTGAAATGGCAGGATTTGGCTACACCTTC. It is translated as CASSEMAGFGYTF.

J is TRBJ1-2 and V is TRBV4-1; perhaps TRBD1 as D (5 bases). Looked up from germline, CDR1 is MGHRA and CDR2 is YSYEKL. The V and J ends lost 1 base and 7 bases respectively, with 7 bases between them. This CDR3 is built from 12 residues. The CDR3 bases are TGCGCCAGCAGCCAAGTTCAGGGTGGCTACACCTTC. Translating gives CASSQVQGGYTF.

The CDR3 DNA is TGTGCCAGCAGTTGGGCCTCGGGGGGGCTTGGAAACATTCAGTACTTC. Protein sequence: CASSWASGGLGNIQYF. This chain links TRBV28 with TRBJ2-4, with 8 bases matching TRBD2. Germline CDR1 reads MDHEN; CDR2 reads SYDVKM. V was clipped by 4 bases and J by 6 bases; unmatched bases: 11. The CDR3 is 16 amino acids.

The V gene is TRBV28, the J gene TRBJ1-1; 8 bases are a match to TRBD1. In germline, CDR1 is MDHEN, CDR2 SYDVKM. V lost 6 bases to trimming and J lost 0 bases; unmatched junction nucleotides: 6. The CDR3 contains 15 residues. The CDR3 loop reads CASREKDRVNTEAFF. In DNA, the CDR3 is TGTGCCAGCAGGGAGAAGGACAGGGTGAACACTGAAGCTTTCTTT.

The gene calls are TRBV28 and TRBJ1-2; 11 nucleotides agree with TRBD1. This CDR3 comprises 13 residues. Germline trimming cut 6 bases from V and 8 bases from J; bases unmatched to any gene: 5. The germline V gene has CDR1 MDHEN and CDR2 SYDVKM. In DNA, the CDR3 is TGTGCCAGCAGGGGGACAGGGGGAAAGGGCTACACCTTC. Protein product: CASRGTGGKGYTF.

V and J are TRBV27 and TRBJ1-5, with a tentative D call TRBD1 (5 bases). From germline, CDR1 is MNHEY and CDR2 SMNVEV (reference sequence). V was pared by 6 bases and J by 4 bases, with 16 bases between. CDR3 size: 15 residues. The CDR3 DNA is TGTGCCAGCAGGGATCGGGGGGTCCCTAATCAGCCCCAGCATTTT. The encoded protein is CASRDRGVPNQPQHF.

J is TRBJ1-2 and V is TRBV6-4, with D perhaps matching TRBD1 (6 bases). The V end lost 6 bases, the J end lost 8 bases, and 13 bases lay between the germline ends. The germline V gene has CDR1 MRHNA and CDR2 SNTAGT. This CDR3 region has 12 residues. Here the CDR3 DNA reads TGTGCCAGCAGAACAGGGACCATGGGCTACACCTTC. This sequence encodes CASRTGTMGYTF.

This rearrangement joins TRBV2 to TRBJ2-2; 13 bases map to TRBD2. The CDR3 has 16 amino acids. J lost 6 bases, V lost 7 bases, and 8 bases had no gene match. The germline gives CDR1 SNHLY, CDR2 FYNNEI. The DNA for the CDR3 is TGTGCCAGCATGGGACTAGCGGGAATCCCGTCCGGGGAGCTGTTTTTT. Translation gives CASMGLAGIPSGELFF.

This sequence joins TRBV7-9 and TRBJ1-3, with D unresolved. The CDR3 extends over 14 amino acids. Germline V CDR1 and CDR2: SEHNR, FQNEAQ (reference sequence). V was trimmed by 1 base and J by 3 bases, leaving 7 bases between them. CDR3 region: CASSLVVSGNTIYF. CDR3 in DNA: TGTGCCAGCAGCTTAGTTGTCAGTGGAAACACCATATATTTT.

V is TRBV12-5 and J is TRBJ2-7, with 8 bases lining up with TRBD1. The CDR3 covers 17 residues. Losses at the gene ends were 4 bases for V and 4 bases for J; bases not matched to a gene: 15. Germline V gene lookup returns CDR1 LGHNT and CDR2 FRNRAP. CDR3 sequence (DNA): TGTGCTAGTGGTTCGACAGGGGAGCCTTCCGCGACTTACGAGCAGTACGTC. Protein product: CASGSTGEPSATYEQYV.